This T cell receptor beta chain stems from a study of blood T cell repertoires in COVID-19 (dated by TCRdb to 2019 to 2021). Regarding the research as a whole: Samples covering the acute and convalescent phases of COVID-19 were provided by collaborators in the United States, Italy and Spain. The prospective study material was composed of cDNA or gDNA derived from T cells, B-cell-depleted T cells, or PBMCs. Subjects who had been exposed to COVID-19, were actively infected with it, or had recovered from it provided the deeply sampled blood TCRbeta repertoires that made up the dataset. A freely available public database, intended as a resource for researchers studying the immune response to SARS-CoV-2, is where the repertoires were released. Samples were obtained from the ongoing ImmuneRACE study (first 160 participants) and from approximately 1,200 subjects provided by 6 global collaborators. Sample metadata almost always included a de-identified subject ID, COVID-19 status, age in years and sex. Where HLA class I and class II types were available, the types were taken from metadata supplied by the sample provider, not from assay-based typing.

The immunoSEQ Assay, a bias-controlled multiplex PCR, was used to amplify TCRbeta CDR3 regions from genomic DNA. For the original study's pipeline: The number of nucleated cells in each sample was estimated by amplification of reference gene primers within the assay. Sequence reads were collapsed and filtered to measure the absolute abundance of every unique TCRbeta CDR3 rearrangement. Productive Simpson clonality was computed per sample as the square root of Simpson's diversity index over productive rearrangements. The clones in this table, taken by TCRdb from immuneACCESS, are in-frame only. Not every clone is retained; where verified, under half of the shortfall comes from an unresolved V gene, and the cause of the rest is unknown. The V and J calls and clone size are taken from that table; D and trimming were inferred from the DNA. This sample lists fewer than 50,000 clones; about 83% were detected once. The ten largest clones take up under 15% of the sample.

The germline V gene encodes CDR1 KGHSH and CDR2 LQKENI. From V the trimming removes 4 bases and from J it removes 7 bases, while the gene matches leave 6 bases of the junction unaccounted for. Its CDR3 holds 15 amino acids, cysteine through phenylalanine. Only CDR3 DNA remains: 45 bases, in frame from the first base. Collaborating institutions collected whole blood in K2EDTA tubes following their own protocols. For TCRbeta analysis, collaborator samples were shipped as frozen whole blood, as isolated PBMCs, or as DNA extracted from either sample type. Details on this clone: What antigen it recognizes has not been identified. Base qualities are not provided; no much larger clone lies one nucleotide away.

Broad study findings and their caveats: How much clinical and demographic metadata was included differed by source and by participant, and the metadata was provided uncurated.

Source material: peripheral blood. This receptor chain uses TRBV18 and TRBJ2-1, and 11 junction bases match TRBD1. This TCR was sampled from a human donor in a cohort sampled during active COVID-19. The CDR3 has the sequence CASSLGQGALNEQFF. The DNA sequence is TGTGCCAGCTCACTCGGACAGGGGGCGCTGAATGAGCAGTTCTTC.